The T cell receptor beta chain under discussion was sequenced for a study of cytomegalovirus exposure and HLA in healthy donors. Looking at the study overall: Out of approximately 400 genotyped donors, about 81% belonged to the Caucasian-associated ancestry cluster.

Findings of the study overall: Most CMV-associated TCR beta chains appeared HLA-restricted in a later analysis.

From germline, CDR1 is GTSNPN and CDR2 SVGIG (reference sequence). Trimming took off 0 bases at V and 3 bases at J, with 17 bases between the two ends. This CDR3 has 16 amino acids. As to this clone: Antigen specificity is unknown.

PCR amplification relied on 60 Vbeta primers (plus 13 Jbeta primers). Original analysis: There were around 80 million unique TCR beta chains by a later count, and about 12 million of them were shared. The table came from immunoSEQ multiplex PCR; TCRdb's copy has only in-frame clones and leaves some out. Clone size and V and J calls were adopted from that table, with D and trimming inferred from the DNA. The profile shows 150,000 to 200,000 clones, approximately 78% of them singletons. This TCR was recovered from a male donor in good health and CMV-seropositive. Sequencing input: PBMCs. This chain links TRBV30 with TRBJ1-1; TRBD1 is a possible D gene (5 bases). CDR3: CAWSVRQGYRDTEAFF. CDR3 sequence (DNA): TGTGCCTGGAGTGTACGGCAGGGATATAGGGACACTGAAGCTTTCTTT.